This T cell receptor beta chain was captured in a study of cytomegalovirus exposure and HLA in healthy donors. An approximately 130-subject validation cohort, separate from the roughly 700-subject first cohort, supplied the donors. Study-wide findings and caveats: It was reportedly the case that the classifier diagnosed cytomegalovirus status with high specificity and sensitivity.

Concerning this clone itself: What it binds is unknown.

V dropped 2 bases and J dropped 2; count of bases not matched to a gene: 3. CDR3 length equals 16 residues. From germline, CDR1 is MNHNY and CDR2 SVGAGI (reference sequence). The repertoire was sequenced with immunoSEQ multiplex PCR; TCRdb's copy has only in-frame clones and lacks some. The sample holds a few hundred thousand clones, just over 85% seen once. The chain couples TRBV6-6 to TRBJ2-2; 9 bases fit TRBD2. This TCR derives from a woman under 30 in good health and CMV-seronegative. Sequenced input: PBMCs. The CDR3 DNA sequence: TGTGCCAGCAGTTACCGTCTAGCGGGAAACACCGGGGAGCTGTTTTTT. Translated, it gives CASSYRLAGNTGELFF.